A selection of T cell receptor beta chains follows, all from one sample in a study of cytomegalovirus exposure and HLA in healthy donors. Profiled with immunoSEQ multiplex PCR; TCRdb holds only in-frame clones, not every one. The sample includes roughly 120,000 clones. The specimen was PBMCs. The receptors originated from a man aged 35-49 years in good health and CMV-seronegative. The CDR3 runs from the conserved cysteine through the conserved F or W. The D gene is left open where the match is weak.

CASSLAGDRAWEQYF	TGTGCCAGCAGCTTGGCGGGGGACAGAGCCTGGGAGCAGTACTTC	TRBV5-4	-	TRBJ2-7
CASSLARCSGWCANQPQHF	TGTGCTAGCAGCTTAGCGCGGTGTTCAGGGTGGTGCGCAAATCAGCCCCAGCATTTT	TRBV7-7	-	TRBJ1-5
CASSPGQQNYGYTF	TGTGCCAGCAGTCCGGGACAGCAAAACTATGGCTACACCTTC	TRBV7-9	TRBD1	TRBJ1-2
CASSEAGGAFSTYEQYF	TGTGCCAGCAGTGAAGCGGGGGGAGCGTTCTCAACCTACGAGCAGTACTTC	TRBV2	-	TRBJ2-7
CASSPNLQGNEQFF	TGTGCCAGCAGCCCCAACCTCCAGGGGAATGAGCAGTTCTTC	TRBV7-2	-	TRBJ2-1
CASSPWRNEQFF	TGTGCCAGCAGCCCGTGGAGAAATGAGCAGTTCTTC	TRBV6-1	-	TRBJ2-1
CASRRGLFRTSGREETQYF	TGTGCCAGCAGACGGGGTTTGTTTAGGACTAGCGGGAGAGAAGAGACCCAGTACTTC	TRBV11-3	TRBD2	TRBJ2-5
CASSSTGTGGYSSYGYTF	TGTGCCAGCAGCTCGACCGGGACAGGCGGTTATAGTAGCTATGGCTACACCTTC	TRBV7-8	TRBD1	TRBJ1-2
CASSVDREVGGTEAFF	TGTGCCAGCAGTGTGGACAGGGAGGTGGGGGGCACTGAAGCTTTCTTT	TRBV2	TRBD1	TRBJ1-1
CASSLAGQADTQYF	TGCGCCAGCAGCTTGGCCGGACAAGCAGATACGCAGTATTTT	TRBV5-1	-	TRBJ2-3
CASTPGTLIKPQHF	TGTGCCAGTACTCCCGGGACTCTAATAAAGCCCCAGCATTTT	TRBV2	-	TRBJ1-5
CASSAWTSGKNIQYF	TGTGCCAGCAGTGCCTGGACTAGCGGAAAAAACATTCAGTACTTC	TRBV2	TRBD2	TRBJ2-4
CASSYLEQGDYEQYF	TGTGCCAGCAGCTACCTGGAACAGGGGGATTACGAGCAGTACTTC	TRBV7-9	TRBD1	TRBJ2-7
CASSRSSGAGVDTQYF	TGTGCCAGCAGCCGGTCTAGCGGGGCGGGTGTCGATACGCAGTATTTT	TRBV7-2	TRBD2	TRBJ2-3